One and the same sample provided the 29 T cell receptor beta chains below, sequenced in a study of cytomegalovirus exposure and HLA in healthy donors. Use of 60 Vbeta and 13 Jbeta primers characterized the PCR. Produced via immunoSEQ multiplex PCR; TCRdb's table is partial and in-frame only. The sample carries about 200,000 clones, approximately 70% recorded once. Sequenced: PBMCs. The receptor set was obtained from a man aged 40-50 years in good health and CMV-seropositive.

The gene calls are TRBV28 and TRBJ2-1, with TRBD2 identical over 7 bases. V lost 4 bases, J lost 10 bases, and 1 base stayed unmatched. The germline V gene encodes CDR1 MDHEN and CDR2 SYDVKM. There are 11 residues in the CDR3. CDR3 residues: CASSWGGEQFF. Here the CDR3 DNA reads TGTGCCAGCAGTTGGGGGGGGGAGCAGTTCTTC.

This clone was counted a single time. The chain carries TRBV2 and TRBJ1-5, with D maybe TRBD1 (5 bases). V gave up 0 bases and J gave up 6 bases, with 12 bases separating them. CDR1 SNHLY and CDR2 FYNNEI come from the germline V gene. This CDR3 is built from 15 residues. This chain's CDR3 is CASSEARGPGQPQHF. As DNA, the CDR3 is TGTGCCAGCAGTGAAGCGCGGGGCCCTGGTCAGCCCCAGCATTTT.

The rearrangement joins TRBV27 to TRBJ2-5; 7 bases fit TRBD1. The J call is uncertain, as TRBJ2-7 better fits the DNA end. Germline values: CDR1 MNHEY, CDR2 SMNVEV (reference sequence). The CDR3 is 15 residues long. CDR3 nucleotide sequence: TGTGCCAGCAGTTTTAGATGGACAGGTTCCTACGAGCAGTACTTC. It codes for CASSFRWTGSYEQYF.

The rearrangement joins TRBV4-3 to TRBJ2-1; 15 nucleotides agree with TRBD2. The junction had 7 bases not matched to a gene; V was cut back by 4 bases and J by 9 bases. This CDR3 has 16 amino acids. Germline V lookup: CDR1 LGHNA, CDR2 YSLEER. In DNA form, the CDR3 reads TGCGCCAGCAGCCCCCTGGGGGGACTAGCGGGAGGTGAGCAGTTCTTC. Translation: CASSPLGGLAGGEQFF.

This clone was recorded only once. The CDR3 loop is CASSTRQGRETQYF. Here the CDR3 DNA reads TGTGCCAGCAGCACCCGACAGGGCCGGGAGACCCAGTACTTC. The V gene is TRBV7-8, the J gene TRBJ2-5, with 7 bases that match TRBD1. From germline, CDR1 is SGHVS and CDR2 FQNEAQ. With V trimmed by 5 bases and J by 5 bases, 8 bases remained unmatched. This CDR3 comprises 14 residues.

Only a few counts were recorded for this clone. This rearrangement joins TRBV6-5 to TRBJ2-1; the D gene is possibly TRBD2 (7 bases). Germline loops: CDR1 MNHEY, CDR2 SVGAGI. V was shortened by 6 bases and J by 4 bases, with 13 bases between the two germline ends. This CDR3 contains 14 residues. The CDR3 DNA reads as TGTGCCAGCAGAAGAGGGGGGGGGTACAATGAGCAGTTCTTC. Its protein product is CASRRGGGYNEQFF.

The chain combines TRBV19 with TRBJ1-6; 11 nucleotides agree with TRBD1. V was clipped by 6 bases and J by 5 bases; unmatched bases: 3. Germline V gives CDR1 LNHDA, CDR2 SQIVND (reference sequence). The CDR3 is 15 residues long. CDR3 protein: CASSGGQGDNSPLHF. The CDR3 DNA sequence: TGTGCCAGTAGCGGGGGACAGGGGGATAATTCACCCCTCCACTTT.

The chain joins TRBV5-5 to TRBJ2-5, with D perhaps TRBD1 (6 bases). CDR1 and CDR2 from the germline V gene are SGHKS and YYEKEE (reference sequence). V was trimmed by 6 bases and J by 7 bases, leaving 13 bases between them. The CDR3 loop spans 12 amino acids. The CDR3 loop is CASTWTEGTQYF. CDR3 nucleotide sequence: TGTGCCAGCACTTGGACAGAGGGGACCCAGTACTTC.

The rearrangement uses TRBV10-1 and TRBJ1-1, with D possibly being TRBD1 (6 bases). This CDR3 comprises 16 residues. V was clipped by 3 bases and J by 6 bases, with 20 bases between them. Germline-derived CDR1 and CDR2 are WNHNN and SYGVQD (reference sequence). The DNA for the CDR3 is TGCGCCAGCAGTGAAAAGTCAGGGGACGGTGCGGCTGAAGCTTTCTTT. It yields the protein CASSEKSGDGAAEAFF.

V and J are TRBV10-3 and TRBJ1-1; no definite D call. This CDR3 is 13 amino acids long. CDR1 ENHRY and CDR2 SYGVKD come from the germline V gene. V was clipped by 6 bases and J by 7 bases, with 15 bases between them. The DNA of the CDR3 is TGTGCCATCAGCCTAGGGAGAGAGGGTGAAGCTTTCTTT. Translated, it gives CAISLGREGEAFF.

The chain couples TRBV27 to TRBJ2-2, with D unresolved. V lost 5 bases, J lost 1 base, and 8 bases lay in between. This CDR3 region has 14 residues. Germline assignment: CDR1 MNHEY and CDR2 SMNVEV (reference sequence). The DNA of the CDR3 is TGTGCCAGCAGTACCACAGAGAACACCGGGGAGCTGTTTTTT. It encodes CASSTTENTGELFF.

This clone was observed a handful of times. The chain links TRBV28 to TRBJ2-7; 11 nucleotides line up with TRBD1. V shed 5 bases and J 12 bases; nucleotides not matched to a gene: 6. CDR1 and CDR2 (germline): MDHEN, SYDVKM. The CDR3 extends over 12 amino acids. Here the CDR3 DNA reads TGTGCCAGCAGTAAAACTGGGACAGGGGGGTACTTC. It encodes CASSKTGTGGYF.

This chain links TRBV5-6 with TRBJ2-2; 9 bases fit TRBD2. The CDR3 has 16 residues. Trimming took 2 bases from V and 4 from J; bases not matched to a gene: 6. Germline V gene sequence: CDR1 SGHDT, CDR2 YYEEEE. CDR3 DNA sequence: TGTGCCAGCAGCTTAATGACTAGCGGATTCACCGGGGAGCTGTTTTTT. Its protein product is CASSLMTSGFTGELFF.

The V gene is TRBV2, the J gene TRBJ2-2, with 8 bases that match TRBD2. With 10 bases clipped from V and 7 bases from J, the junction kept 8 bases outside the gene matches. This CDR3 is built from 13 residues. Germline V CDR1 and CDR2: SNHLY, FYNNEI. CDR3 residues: CATTGGRGGELFF. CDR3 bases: TGTGCCACCACGGGGGGGCGGGGCGGGGAGCTGTTTTTT.

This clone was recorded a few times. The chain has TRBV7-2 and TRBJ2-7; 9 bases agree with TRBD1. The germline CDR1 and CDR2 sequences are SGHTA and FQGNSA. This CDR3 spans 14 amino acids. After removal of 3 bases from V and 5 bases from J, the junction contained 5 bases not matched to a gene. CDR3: CASSFYRGHNEQYF. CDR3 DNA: TGTGCCAGCAGCTTCTACAGGGGGCACAACGAGCAGTACTTC.

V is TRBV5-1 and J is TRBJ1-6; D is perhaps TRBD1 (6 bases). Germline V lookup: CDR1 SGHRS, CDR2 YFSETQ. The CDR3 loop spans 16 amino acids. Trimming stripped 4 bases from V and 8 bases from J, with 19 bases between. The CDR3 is CASSLGVQGPDSPLHF. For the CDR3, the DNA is TGCGCCAGCAGCCTGGGGGTACAGGGTCCTGATTCACCCCTCCACTTT.

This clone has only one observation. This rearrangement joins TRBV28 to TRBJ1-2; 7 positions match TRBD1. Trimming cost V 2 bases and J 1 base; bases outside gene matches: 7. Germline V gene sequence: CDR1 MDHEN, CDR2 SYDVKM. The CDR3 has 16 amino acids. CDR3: CASSLPGGMSNYGYTF. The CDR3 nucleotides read TGTGCCAGCAGTTTACCAGGGGGTATGAGTAACTATGGCTACACCTTC.

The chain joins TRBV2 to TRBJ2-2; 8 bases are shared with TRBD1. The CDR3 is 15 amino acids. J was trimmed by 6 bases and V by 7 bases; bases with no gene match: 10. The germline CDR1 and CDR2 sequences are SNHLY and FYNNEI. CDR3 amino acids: CASTSSGGDAGELFF. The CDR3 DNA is TGTGCCAGCACCTCTTCAGGGGGCGATGCCGGGGAGCTGTTTTTT. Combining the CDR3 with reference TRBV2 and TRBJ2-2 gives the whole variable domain EPEVTQTPSHQVTQMGQEVILRCVPISNHLYFYWYRQILGQKVEFLVSFYNNEISEKSEIFDDQFSVERPDGSNFTLKIRSTKLEDSAMYFCASTSSGGDAGELFFGEGSRLTVL.

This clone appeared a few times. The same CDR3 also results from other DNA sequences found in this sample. CDR3 sequence reads: CASSLVRDRNTGELFF. DNA for the CDR3: TGTGCCAGCAGTTTAGTCCGGGACAGAAACACCGGGGAGCTGTTTTTT. The rearrangement links TRBV6-5 to TRBJ2-2; 7 bases match TRBD1. The trim removed 4 bases at V and 2 bases at J, leaving 7 bases unmatched. This CDR3 contains 16 residues. Germline lookup yields CDR1 MNHEY and CDR2 SVGAGI.

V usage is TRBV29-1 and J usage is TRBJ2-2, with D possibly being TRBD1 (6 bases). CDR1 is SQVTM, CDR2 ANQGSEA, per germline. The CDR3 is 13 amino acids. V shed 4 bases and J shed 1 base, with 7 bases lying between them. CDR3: CSVAQGNTGELFF. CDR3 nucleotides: TGCAGCGTTGCACAGGGGAACACCGGGGAGCTGTTTTTT.

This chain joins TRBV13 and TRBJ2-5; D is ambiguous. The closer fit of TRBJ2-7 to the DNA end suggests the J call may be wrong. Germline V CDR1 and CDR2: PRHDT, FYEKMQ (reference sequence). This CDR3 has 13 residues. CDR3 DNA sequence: TGTGCCAGCAGCTTAGGCAGTGCGGCCGAGCAGTACTTC. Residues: CASSLGSAAEQYF.

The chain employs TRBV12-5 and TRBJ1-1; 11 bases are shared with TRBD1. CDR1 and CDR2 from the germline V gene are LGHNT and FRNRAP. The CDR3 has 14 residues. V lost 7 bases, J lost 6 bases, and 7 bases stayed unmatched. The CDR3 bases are TGTGCTAGTGCCCCGGACAGGGGGCTTTCTGAAGCTTTCTTT. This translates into CASAPDRGLSEAFF.

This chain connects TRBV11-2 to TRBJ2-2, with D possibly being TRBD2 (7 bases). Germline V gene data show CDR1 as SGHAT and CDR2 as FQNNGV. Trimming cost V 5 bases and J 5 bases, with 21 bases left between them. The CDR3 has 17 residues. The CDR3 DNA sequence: TGTGCCAGCAGCCCTGGGGGCTGGGGAGGGGAAACCGGGGAGCTGTTTTTT. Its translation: CASSPGGWGGETGELFF.

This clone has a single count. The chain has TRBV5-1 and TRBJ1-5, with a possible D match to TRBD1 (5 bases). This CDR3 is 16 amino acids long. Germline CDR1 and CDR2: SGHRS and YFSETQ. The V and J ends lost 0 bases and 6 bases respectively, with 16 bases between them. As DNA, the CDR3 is TGCGCCAGCAGCTTGGCAGGGATCGGTGTTGGTCAGCCCCAGCATTTT. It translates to CASSLAGIGVGQPQHF.

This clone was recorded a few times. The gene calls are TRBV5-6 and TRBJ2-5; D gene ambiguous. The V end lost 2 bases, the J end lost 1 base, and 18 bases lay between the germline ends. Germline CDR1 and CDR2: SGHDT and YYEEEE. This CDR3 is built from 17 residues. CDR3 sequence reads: CASSFSVGRNFQETQYF. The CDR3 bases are TGTGCCAGCAGCTTTTCTGTGGGCAGGAACTTCCAAGAGACCCAGTACTTC.

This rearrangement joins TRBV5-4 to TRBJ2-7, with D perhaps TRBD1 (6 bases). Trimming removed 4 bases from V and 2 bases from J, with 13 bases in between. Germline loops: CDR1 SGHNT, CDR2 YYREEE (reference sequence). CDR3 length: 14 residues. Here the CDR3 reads CASSQLDRTYEQYF. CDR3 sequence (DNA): TGTGCCAGCAGCCAGCTGGACAGAACCTACGAGCAGTACTTC.

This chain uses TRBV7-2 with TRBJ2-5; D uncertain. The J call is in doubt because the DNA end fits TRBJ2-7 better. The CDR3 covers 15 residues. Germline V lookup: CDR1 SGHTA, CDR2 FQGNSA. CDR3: CASSLVTESPYEQYF. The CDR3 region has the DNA TGTGCCAGCAGCTTAGTTACCGAGTCCCCCTACGAGCAGTACTTC.

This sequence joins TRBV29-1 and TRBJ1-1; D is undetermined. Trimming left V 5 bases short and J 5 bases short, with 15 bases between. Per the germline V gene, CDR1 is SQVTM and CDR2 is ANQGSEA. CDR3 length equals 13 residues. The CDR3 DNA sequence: TGCAGCGTTCGGACTATACTTTTGACTGAAGCTTTCTTT. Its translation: CSVRTILLTEAFF.

The DNA for the CDR3 is TGTGCCAGCAGGGGGGCCAGAAACACTGAAGCTTTCTTT. Its protein is CASRGARNTEAFF. This chain uses TRBV2 with TRBJ1-1; perhaps TRBD1 as D (6 bases). Trimming removed 6 bases from V and 2 bases from J, with 10 bases in between. Per the germline V gene, CDR1 is SNHLY and CDR2 is FYNNEI. CDR3 length: 13 amino acids.